This paragraph covers one T cell receptor (beta chain) sequence. The CDR3 contains 14 residues. V shed 3 bases and J shed 5 bases, with 14 bases lying between them. Germline lookup yields CDR1 SGDLS and CDR2 YYNGEE. PCR was performed using 60 Vbeta and 13 Jbeta primers. The protocol was immunoSEQ multiplex PCR, while the TCRdb copy is restricted to in-frame clones and leaves out a portion. The sample carries approximately 110,000 clones, 65% to 85% recorded once. The data stem from a study of cytomegalovirus exposure and HLA in healthy donors. The rearrangement joins TRBV9 to TRBJ2-5; D perhaps matches TRBD2 (6 bases). The material sequenced was PBMCs. The source is a man aged 50-60 years in good health and CMV-seronegative. CDR3 DNA sequence: TGTGCCAGCAGCGCCACAGCGGGTCAGGAGACCCAGTACTTC. It translates to CASSATAGQETQYF.